The 20 T cell receptor beta chains presented below share a single source sample, sequenced in a study of tumor-infiltrating lymphocytes in primary liver carcinoma. Priming with a constant-region primer yielded TCR beta cDNA from 450 to 600 ng total RNA. Slightly modified ARM-PCR, run as three nested multiplex PCR rounds, produced the TCR beta libraries. The first two PCR rounds used TRBV1-TRBV30 primers with a Cbeta primer, 9 to 10 cycles each. One entry per CDR3 protein results from TCRdb running MiXCR on the multiplex PCR reads. The sample has more than 95,000 distinct CDR3 sequences; 55% to 75% are singletons. Unsorted bulk tissue (roughly 17-33 mg) underwent RNA and DNA co-extraction. The material sequenced was liver tumor tissue from sampling region 3. Indicated subset: tumor region T3, left-lateral pole. These receptors all stem from a woman aged 55 to 70 with primary liver carcinoma and hepatitis B virus infection.

As regards this clonotype: A single base separates this from a much larger clone, so it may be a read error. The chain is built from TRBV5-6 and TRBJ2-1, with a tentative D call TRBD2 (5 bases). The CDR3 totals 16 residues. Trimming pared 6 bases from V and 0 bases from J, leaving 16 bases between. Germline V gene sequence: CDR1 SGHDT, CDR2 YYEEEE. The CDR3, as DNA: TGTGCCAGCAACCTAGCAGGATTTAACTCCTACAATGAGCAGTTCTTC. It translates to CASNLAGFNSYNEQFF.

On this clonotype itself: One junction end disagrees with the germline gene, perhaps due to a read error. The chain joins TRBV11-2 to TRBJ1-4; tentatively, D is TRBD1 (5 bases). The CDR3 has 13 residues. Per the germline V gene, CDR1 is SGHAT and CDR2 is FQNNGV. As DNA, the CDR3 is TGTGCCAGCAGCTTACCGGGGGGTGAAAAACAGGTTTTT. Translated: CASSLPGGEKQVF.

J is TRBJ2-1 and V is TRBV20-1, with TRBD2 matching over 7 bases. J was trimmed by 8 bases and V by 5 bases; bases with no gene match: 6. Germline V gene lookup returns CDR1 DFQATT and CDR2 SNEGSKA (reference sequence). This CDR3 contains 12 residues. The CDR3 nucleotides read TGCAGTGCTCGACTAGCAGGACATGAGCAGTTCTTC. Translated, it gives CSARLAGHEQFF.

This clonotype was detected many times. The chain is built from TRBV6-5 and TRBJ1-5; 7 positions match TRBD1. The V gene end was trimmed by 6 bases and the J gene end by 7 bases; junction bases not matched to a gene: 12. The germline V gene has CDR1 MNHEY and CDR2 SVGAGI. The CDR3 is made up of 15 amino acids. CDR3 loop: CASSRGRGLGQPQHF. The CDR3 DNA reads as TGTGCCAGCAGCCGGGGGAGGGGGCTCGGGCAGCCCCAGCATTTT.

This clonotype has at least ten counts. V usage is TRBV6-6 and J usage is TRBJ2-1; the match to TRBD1 covers 7 bases. The V and J ends lost 6 bases and 5 bases, in that order; junction bases with no gene match: 10. Germline CDR1 and CDR2: MNHNY and SVGAGI (reference sequence). The CDR3 is made up of 15 amino acids. This CDR3 reads CASRRQGSRHNEQFF. CDR3 bases: TGTGCCAGCAGGCGACAGGGATCTAGACACAATGAGCAGTTCTTC.

The chain couples TRBV6-1 to TRBJ2-1; 11 nucleotides align to TRBD2. Losses at the gene ends were 3 bases for V and 8 bases for J; bases not matched to a gene: 21. Germline V gene data show CDR1 as MNHNS and CDR2 as SASEGT. CDR3 size: 20 residues. This chain's CDR3 is CASSDPSGRLQGGVRDEQFF. CDR3 coding DNA: TGTGCCAGCAGTGACCCTAGCGGGAGGCTCCAAGGAGGAGTGAGGGATGAGCAGTTCTTC.

This clonotype was found a few times. The genes are TRBV28 and TRBJ2-1, with 10 nucleotides matching TRBD2. Looked up from germline, CDR1 is MDHEN and CDR2 is SYDVKM. The length of the CDR3 is 14 residues. V lost 5 bases to trimming and J lost 6 bases; unmatched junction nucleotides: 4. Here the CDR3 DNA reads TGTGCCAGCAGTCTAGCGGGAGCCCTCAATGAGCAGTTCTTC. It codes for CASSLAGALNEQFF.

This clonotype turned up a few times. J is TRBJ2-7 and V is TRBV23-1, with 9 positions matching TRBD1. TRBV23-1 has ORF status, its function being uncertain. The CDR3 covers 15 residues. Trimming at V came to 3 bases and at J to 4 bases, leaving 7 bases not matched to a gene. This chain's CDR3 is CASSHHRGQGYEQYF. CDR3 coding DNA: TGCGCCAGCAGTCATCACAGGGGGCAAGGATACGAGCAGTACTTC.

About this clonotype: This may arise from a read error, as a much more abundant clone is one base away. The chain joins TRBV12-3 or TRBV12-4 to TRBJ2-7, with 9 bases identical to TRBD1. The CDR3 is 14 residues long. J lost 8 bases, V lost 5 bases, and 10 bases had no gene match. CDR3 sequence reads: CASSTETGGNKQYF. CDR3 DNA: TGTGCCAGCAGTACTGAAACAGGGGGCAACAAGCAGTACTTC.

Only a few counts were recorded for this clonotype. The CDR3 here is CVINPGGTGNYEQYF. CDR3 sequence (DNA): TGTGTCATTAACCCCGGGGGGACAGGGAACTACGAGCAGTACTTC. The rearrangement joins TRBV10-3 to TRBJ2-7, with TRBD1 identical over 9 bases. The CDR3 totals 15 residues. Germline lookup yields CDR1 ENHRY and CDR2 SYGVKD.

Regarding this clonotype: A junction boundary mismatches the germline segment, possibly from a read error. The gene calls are TRBV11-2 and TRBJ2-3; tentative D call: TRBD2 (6 bases). This CDR3 spans 14 amino acids. Germline lookup yields CDR1 SGHAT and CDR2 FQNNGV. The CDR3 coding sequence is TGTGCCAGCAGCTTAACGGGGGTCACAGATACGCGGTATTTT. Translation gives CASSLTGVTDTRYF.

On this clonotype: One junction end disagrees with the germline gene, perhaps due to a read error. The chain carries TRBV4-2 and TRBJ2-7, with D perhaps TRBD2 (5 bases). The CDR3 is 15 residues long. Germline CDR1 LGHNA, CDR2 YNFKEQ. The CDR3: CASSQGGDNSYEQYF. The CDR3 DNA follows: TGTGCCAGTAGCCAAGGAGGTGATAACTCCTACGAGCAGTACTTC.

Of note for this clonotype: A single base separates this from a much larger clone, so it may be a read error. In this CDR3 the conserved last residue, phenylalanine or tryptophan, is missing, so a read error is likely. The DNA for the CDR3 is TGTGCCAGCAGCATGACTAGCGGGAGGAATGAGCAGTTCATC. This codes for CASSMTSGRNEQFI. The chain joins TRBV5-5 to TRBJ2-1; TRBD2 matches at 13 bases. Germline loops: CDR1 SGHKS, CDR2 YYEKEE (reference sequence). The ends lost 4 bases at V and 7 bases at J; junction bases unmatched: 2. This CDR3 spans 14 amino acids.

This chain connects TRBV11-2 to TRBJ1-1, with D maybe TRBD1 (6 bases). Trimming removed 6 bases at V and 3 bases at J, with 17 bases between. CDR3 length: 15 residues. Germline-derived CDR1 and CDR2 are SGHAT and FQNNGV. In nucleotides, the CDR3 is TGTGCCAGCAGTTTACGTAAACAGGGAGACACTGAAGCTTTCTTT. This translates into CASSLRKQGDTEAFF. Using reference TRBV11-2 and TRBJ1-1 for the parts outside the CDR3, the full variable domain is EAGVAQSPRYKIIEKRQSVAFWCNPISGHATLYWYQQILGQGPKLLIQFQNNGVVDDSQLPKDRFSAERLKGVDSTLKIQPAKLEDSAVYLCASSLRKQGDTEAFFGQGTRLTVV.

Worth noting for this clonotype: The conserved final phenylalanine or tryptophan is absent from the CDR3, which likely points to a read error. The chain couples TRBV5-1 to TRBJ2-5, with 8 nucleotides matching TRBD1. The germline V gene has CDR1 SGHRS and CDR2 YFSETQ. V was pared by 5 bases and J by 4 bases, with 4 bases of the junction left unmatched. CDR3 length equals 13 residues. The CDR3 is CASSYRGAETQYL. The DNA of the CDR3 is TGCGCCAGCAGTTACAGGGGGGCAGAGACCCAGTACCTC.

Note on this clonotype: This may be a read error: a much more frequent sequence differs by one nucleotide. The rearrangement uses TRBV5-1 and TRBJ2-5; TRBD2 agrees at 7 bases. CDR3 size: 15 residues. V trimming: 7 bases; J trimming: 11 bases; junction bases outside the gene matches: 20. The germline CDR1 and CDR2 sequences are SGHRS and YFSETQ. CDR3 in amino acids: CASYVTAGEYNEQYF. The DNA of the CDR3 is TGCGCCAGCTATGTCACGGCGGGGGAATACAATGAGCAGTACTTC.

Worth noting for this clonotype: Since a much larger clone is just one base distant, this may be a read error. CDR3 bases: TGTGCCAGCAGTTTCAGGGGTCGGGCGACGGGCAATGGGCAGTTCTTC. This sequence encodes CASSFRGRATGNGQFF. The chain uses TRBV28 and TRBJ2-1, with a weak D call TRBD1 (6 bases). Germline loops: CDR1 MDHEN, CDR2 SYDVKM. The CDR3 is 16 amino acids.

This clonotype appeared a single time. The chain links TRBV28 to TRBJ2-3, with D perhaps TRBD1 (5 bases). The end of the DNA fits TRBJ1-5 better, so the J call may be wrong. The CDR3 length is 15 residues. The germline V gene has CDR1 MDHEN and CDR2 SYDVKM. In DNA form, the CDR3 reads TGTGCCAGCAGTCCAGCGGGAGGTATGACAGATACGCAGCATTTT. Translation gives CASSPAGGMTDTQHF.

Comments on this clonotype: The conserved phenylalanine or tryptophan normally closing the CDR3 is absent here, so this likely arose from a read error. It is unclear where the CDR3 begins or ends on the DNA, so no DNA is shown, and the CDR3 is as TCRdb lists it. The chain couples TRBV6-1 to TRBJ1-2; TRBD1 is the table's D call, not checked against the DNA. CDR1 is MNHNS and CDR2 is SASEGT in the germline V gene. The CDR3 extends over 15 residues, inclusive of both ends. CDR3 sequence: CASSEAVTGIYGYAL.

Regarding this clonotype: Since no conserved phenylalanine or tryptophan closes the CDR3, a read error is the likely cause. The chain employs TRBV6-1 and TRBJ1-1, with no clear D. This CDR3 spans 18 amino acids. Germline CDR1 is MNHNS and CDR2 is SASEGT. V was shortened by 5 bases and J by 3 bases, with 25 bases between the two germline ends. For the CDR3, the DNA is TGTGCCAGCAGTCCAGGACGGCCGAGGTCGATGTCGCACACTGAAGCTTTCTCT. Protein: CASSPGRPRSMSHTEAFS.